This is a list of T cell receptor beta chains from one sample in a study of Ad26.COV2.S vaccination and SARS-CoV-2 variants. The table came from immunoSEQ multiplex PCR; TCRdb's copy has only in-frame clones and leaves some out. Seen here are fewer than 900,000 clones, 89% observed once, and the top ten hold over 1.3%. The sample was peripheral blood, taken in a trial of Ad26.COV2.S vaccine versus placebo. All receptors derive from a person between 18 and 65 years old who received the Ad26.COV2.S COVID-19 vaccine or a placebo. CDR3s include the opening cysteine and the closing phenylalanine or tryptophan. Fields, in order: clone size, J gene, V gene, D gene, CDR3 protein, CDR3 DNA. D genes are given only for firm matches. Rows give clone size only sometimes, using once, few, many, or a class for an expanded clone.

>NA|TRBJ1-2|TRBV25-1|TRBD1
CASSEHRGLGYTF
TGTGCCAGCAGTGAACACAGGGGGCTCGGCTACACCTTC
>NA|TRBJ2-6|TRBV5-4|TRBD2
CASSLGGGTGANVLTF
TGTGCCAGCAGCTTGGGCGGGGGAACTGGGGCCAACGTCCTGACTTTC
>once|TRBJ2-7|TRBV7-2|TRBD1
CASSWDRDRPYEQYF
TGTGCCAGCAGCTGGGACAGGGACAGGCCCTACGAGCAGTACTTC
>NA|TRBJ1-5|TRBV6-5|NA
CASSRHGDQPQHF
TGTGCCAGCAGCAGACACGGAGATCAGCCCCAGCATTTT
>NA|TRBJ2-3|TRBV5-1|NA
CASSLEGGIGYF
TGCGCCAGCAGCTTGGAAGGCGGGATCGGGTATTTT
>NA|TRBJ1-5|TRBV19|TRBD1
CASSIQGDQPQHF
TGTGCCAGTAGTATACAGGGGGATCAGCCCCAGCATTTT
>NA|TRBJ1-1|TRBV18|TRBD1
CASSREGGDTEAFF
TGTGCCAGCTCGAGGGAAGGGGGCGACACTGAAGCTTTCTTT
>NA|TRBJ2-7|TRBV7-2|NA
CASSSDVYEQYF
TGTGCCAGCAGTTCAGACGTCTACGAGCAGTACTTC
>NA|TRBJ2-7|TRBV7-8|NA
CASSFDPSYEQYF
TGTGCCAGCAGCTTCGACCCCAGCTACGAGCAGTACTTC
>NA|TRBJ1-6|TRBV27|TRBD1
CASSSVTGAGSPLHF
TGTGCCAGCAGTTCCGTGACAGGGGCGGGTTCACCCCTCCACTTT
>once|TRBJ1-5|TRBV7-2|NA
CASTQGNQPQHF
TGTGCCAGCACACAAGGAAATCAGCCCCAGCATTTT
>NA|TRBJ2-3|TRBV18|NA
CASSPGGSTDTQYF
TGTGCCAGCTCACCGGGGGGTAGCACAGATACGCAGTATTTT
>NA|TRBJ2-7|TRBV4-3|NA
CASSQAIAYEQYF
TGCGCCAGCAGCCAAGCGATAGCCTACGAGCAGTACTTC
>NA|TRBJ1-1|TRBV7-9|TRBD1
CASSLEGARRAFF
TGTGCCAGCAGCTTAGAGGGGGCCCGTAGAGCTTTCTTT
>NA|TRBJ2-3|TRBV5-4|TRBD2
CASSPGLAGGHDTQYF
TGTGCCAGCAGCCCGGGACTAGCGGGGGGGCACGATACGCAGTATTTT
>once|TRBJ2-3|TRBV30|NA
CAWIPVGVTDTQYF
TGTGCCTGGATTCCAGTGGGGGTTACAGATACGCAGTATTTT
>NA|TRBJ2-2|TRBV7-9|NA
CASEVGNTGELFF
TGTGCCAGCGAGGTCGGGAACACCGGGGAGCTGTTTTTT
>NA|TRBJ1-2|TRBV6-2/TRBV6-3|NA
CASSYSRVERRIPSGGYTF
TGTGCCAGCAGTTACTCGAGGGTTGAACGAAGGATTCCCTCGGGTGGCTACACCTTC
>NA|TRBJ1-2|TRBV9|NA
CASSVVEEHYGYTF
TGTGCCAGCAGCGTAGTCGAGGAACACTATGGCTACACCTTC
>few|TRBJ1-1|TRBV27|TRBD1
CASSSPGQINTEAFF
TGTGCCAGCAGTTCCCCGGGACAGATAAACACTGAAGCTTTCTTT
>NA|TRBJ2-5|TRBV5-4|TRBD1
CASSSSTGGGETQYF
TGTGCCAGCAGCTCCTCGACAGGGGGCGGGGAGACCCAGTACTTC
>NA|TRBJ2-5|TRBV6-5|TRBD2
CASSFLGRELEKTQYF
TGTGCCAGCAGTTTTCTCGGGCGGGAGTTGGAAAAGACCCAGTACTTC
>NA|TRBJ2-2|TRBV7-2|TRBD2
CASSLTGLAVGGELFF
TGTGCCAGCAGCTTAACTGGACTAGCGGTGGGCGGGGAGCTGTTTTTT
>NA|TRBJ2-5|TRBV10-3|NA
CAISEPLAPGQETQYF
TGTGCCATCAGTGAGCCCCTGGCCCCAGGTCAAGAGACCCAGTACTTC
>NA|TRBJ2-3|TRBV3-1/TRBV3-2|NA
CASSQDLATDTQYF
TGTGCCAGCAGCCAAGATTTGGCAACAGATACGCAGTATTTT
>NA|TRBJ2-1|TRBV4-1|NA
CASSQLSIHEQFF
TGCGCCAGCAGCCAGCTTAGCATCCATGAGCAGTTCTTC
>NA|TRBJ2-5|TRBV11-2|TRBD1
CASSLNSGGGETQYF
TGTGCCAGCAGCTTAAACTCAGGGGGCGGAGAGACCCAGTACTTC
>NA|TRBJ2-7|TRBV19|NA
CASSIRIRSYEQYF
TGTGCCAGTAGTATAAGGATAAGATCCTACGAGCAGTACTTC
>once|TRBJ1-1|TRBV29-1|TRBD1
CSADRGRDTEAFF
TGCAGCGCCGACAGGGGGCGAGACACTGAAGCTTTCTTT
>NA|TRBJ1-4|TRBV7-9|NA
CASSLARTATNEKLFF
TGTGCCAGCAGCTTAGCGCGGACGGCAACTAATGAAAAACTGTTTTTT
>NA|TRBJ1-2|TRBV6-5|NA
CASSYGSIVGNYGYTF
TGTGCCAGCAGTTACGGAAGCATCGTAGGAAACTATGGCTACACCTTC
>NA|TRBJ2-7|TRBV7-9|NA
CASSLEGGGTASYEQYF
TGTGCCAGCAGCTTAGAGGGCGGAGGGACAGCCTCCTACGAGCAGTACTTC
>few|TRBJ1-6|TRBV4-2|TRBD1
CASSHWGQDRNSPLHF
TGTGCCAGCAGCCACTGGGGACAGGACCGTAATTCACCCCTCCACTTT
>NA|TRBJ2-4|TRBV20-1|NA
CSASRRGNKNIQYF
TGCAGTGCTAGTAGACGGGGTAACAAAAACATTCAGTACTTC
>NA|TRBJ2-1|TRBV15|NA
CATRRHNDEQFF
TGTGCCACCAGAAGGCATAATGATGAGCAGTTCTTC
>NA|TRBJ2-2|TRBV27|TRBD2
CASSAREGRTGELFF
TGTGCCAGCAGTGCGCGGGAGGGCCGCACCGGGGAGCTGTTTTTT
>NA|TRBJ1-6|TRBV3-1/TRBV3-2|NA
CASSRDTSPLHF
TGTGCCAGCAGCCGAGATACTTCACCCCTCCACTTT
>NA|TRBJ1-6|TRBV28|TRBD1
CASRPQGAAYNSPLHF
TGTGCCAGCAGACCTCAGGGGGCGGCCTATAATTCACCCCTCCACTTT
>NA|TRBJ2-1|TRBV3-1/TRBV3-2|NA
CASSQGPSWRGSNEQFF
TGTGCCAGCAGCCAAGGTCCGTCTTGGCGGGGATCAAATGAGCAGTTCTTC
>few|TRBJ1-6|TRBV7-9|TRBD1
CASSLRGPNSPLHF
TGTGCCAGCAGCTTAAGGGGGCCGAATTCACCCCTCCACTTT
>NA|TRBJ2-5|TRBV11-2|NA
CASSFNVGEETQYF
TGTGCCAGCAGCTTTAATGTCGGGGAAGAGACCCAGTACTTC
>once|TRBJ2-2|TRBV5-1|NA
CASSLDRVNTGELFF
TGCGCCAGCAGCTTGGACAGAGTGAACACCGGGGAGCTGTTTTTT
>NA|TRBJ1-4|TRBV5-5|NA
CASNKEQGLVEKLFF
TGTGCCAGCAATAAAGAACAGGGTTTGGTTGAAAAACTGTTTTTT
>NA|TRBJ1-6|TRBV3-1/TRBV3-2|NA
CASSQGWAGETPLHF
TGTGCCAGCAGCCAAGGTTGGGCGGGGGAGACACCCCTCCACTTT
>NA|TRBJ1-2|TRBV14|NA
CASSPLGGAGFDGYTF
TGTGCCAGCAGCCCCCTTGGCGGGGCAGGATTCGATGGCTACACCTTC
>NA|TRBJ1-5|TRBV6-6|NA
CASSPDSYSNQPQHF
TGTGCCAGCAGTCCCGACAGTTATAGCAATCAGCCCCAGCATTTT
>NA|TRBJ2-5|TRBV18|NA
CASSPATAGSQQTQYF
TGTGCCAGCTCACCTGCTACGGCGGGATCTCAGCAGACCCAGTACTTC
>NA|TRBJ2-5|TRBV5-1|NA
CASSLGQLQETQYF
TGCGCCAGCAGCTTGGGACAGCTCCAAGAGACCCAGTACTTC
>once|TRBJ2-3|TRBV24-1|TRBD1
CATSDDRVFTDTQYF
TGTGCCACCAGTGATGACAGGGTGTTCACAGATACGCAGTATTTT
>NA|TRBJ2-2|TRBV19|NA
CASSIAHVRTGELFF
TGTGCCAGTAGTATAGCCCATGTTAGGACCGGGGAGCTGTTTTTT
>NA|TRBJ2-6|TRBV5-5|NA
CASSLTPGGTGANVLTF
TGTGCCAGCAGCTTGACACCGGGGGGCACTGGGGCCAACGTCCTGACTTTC
>NA|TRBJ2-4|TRBV7-2|TRBD2
CASSPPPGLQAKNIQYF
TGTGCCAGCAGCCCACCCCCGGGACTACAAGCCAAAAACATTCAGTACTTC
>NA|TRBJ2-7|TRBV25-1|TRBD2
CASRGTSGSYEQYF
TGTGCCAGCAGGGGGACTAGCGGGAGTTACGAGCAGTACTTC